This T cell receptor beta chain was documented in a study of blood T cell repertoires in COVID-19. The wider study: The study drew acute and convalescent COVID-19 samples from the United States, Italy and Spain. The analysed material was cDNA or gDNA that came from T cells, B-cell-depleted T cells, or PBMCs.

The CDR3 contains 15 residues. The V end was cut by 0 bases, the J end by 8 bases, with 14 bases between. Germline V gene lookup returns CDR1 LNHNV and CDR2 YYDKDF (reference sequence). Per the authors' pipeline: Amplified reference gene primers provided the basis for estimating nucleated cell counts. Produced via immunoSEQ multiplex PCR; TCRdb's table is partial and in-frame only. That table gives V, J and clone size, and the DNA gave D and trimming. The sample includes over 200,000 clones, around nine tenths of them seen just once. The origin of this receptor is a man in his sixties who had recovered from COVID-19. The chain joins TRBV15 to TRBJ2-1; TRBD1 is a possible D gene (6 bases). Sequencing input: peripheral blood. The CDR3, as DNA: TGTGCCACCAGCAGAGAAGAAGGCAGGGGCGATGAGCAGTTCTTC. Protein: CATSREEGRGDEQFF. Variable domain in full (rest from reference TRBV15 and TRBJ2-1): DAMVIQNPRYQVTQFGKPVTLSCSQTLNHNVMYWYQQKSSQAPKLLFHYYDKDFNNEADTPDNFQSRRPNTSFCFLDIRSPGLGDTAMYLCATSREEGRGDEQFFGPGTRLTVL.